This TCR beta chain stems from a study of neurological immune-mediated disorders. Study summary: Among some 35 multiple sclerosis patients, roughly 31 were relapsing-remitting and 3 were secondary progressive. Broader study findings: The most TCR clonal expansion was seen in HTLV-1-associated myelopathy, and the least was seen in multiple sclerosis, which fell below healthy controls. The repertoires of 18 of 34 multiple sclerosis patients fell into one related-CDR3 cluster (a possible signature) under phylogenetic grouping. None of the CDR3 amino acid sequences in expanded clones turned up in more than one subject, which points to private repertoires in all groups.

Per the germline V gene, CDR1 is SGHAT and CDR2 is FQNNGV. Unmatched junction bases numbered 4, after V lost 3 bases and J lost 5 bases. The CDR3 loop spans 14 amino acids. This clonotype was counted at least ten times. The antigen is unknown. TCRdb called the 5' RACE reads again in MiXCR, with one record for every CDR3 protein. Of 78,000 or so distinct CDR3 sequences listed, less than 5.5% are singletons. The V gene is TRBV11-2, the J gene TRBJ1-5; 7 bases map to TRBD1. The sequence came from a woman aged 25 to 39 with multiple sclerosis. Sequenced input: PBMCs. CDR3 sequence: CASSFRDRDQPQHF. DNA of the CDR3: TGTGCCAGCAGCTTCCGGGACAGAGATCAGCCCCAGCATTTT.